This TCR beta chain is drawn from a study of T cell responses to AZD1222 COVID-19 vaccine. Study results and limitations: Two AZD1222 administrations were followed by greater Spike-specific TCR breadth and depth.

Points on this clone: What it recognizes is unknown.

Here immunoSEQ multiplex PCR was the method, and the copy in TCRdb shows in-frame clones only, minus some. The table includes fewer than 150,000 clones, approximately 93% detected once. Trimming cost V 3 bases and J 0 bases, with 13 bases left between them. Germline CDR1 and CDR2: SGDLS and YYNGEE. The CDR3 covers 15 residues. This specimen was peripheral blood, taken on day 0 of AZD1222 vaccination. This sequence joins TRBV9 and TRBJ2-7; perhaps TRBD2 as D (6 bases). This sequence originates from an adult in good health. As DNA, the CDR3 is TGTGCCAGCAGCGCTGGTGGGGGGATCTCCTACGAGCAGTACTTC. Translating gives CASSAGGGISYEQYF.